These T cell receptor beta chains were read from a single sample in a study of response to subunit inactivated influenza vaccine. Via MiXCR, TCRdb re-called the RT-PCR reads, giving one row per CDR3 protein. The table includes over 750,000 distinct CDR3 sequences, 21% detected once. This material consisted of PBMCs from blood, taken around 5 days after vaccination. The receptors shown here come from a man aged 45-65 years who received an inactivated influenza vaccine. Each CDR3 is given with its conserved first and last residue. The D gene is left open where the match is weak. The size entry is marked missing in some rows and otherwise reads once, few, many or a size class.

v_gene	d_gene	abundance	j_gene	CDR3aa	CDR3nt
TRBV12-3/TRBV12-4	NA	few	TRBJ1-1	CASSSFTEAFF	TGTGCCAGCAGTTCCTTCACTGAAGCTTTCTTT
TRBV9	TRBD2	NA	TRBJ2-7	CASSEGLASDPYEQYF	TGTGCCAGCAGCGAGGGACTAGCGAGCGATCCCTACGAGCAGTACTTC
TRBV6-1	TRBD1	NA	TRBJ1-1	CASSTTGGITEAFF	TGTGCCAGCAGTACCACAGGGGGGATAACTGAAGCTTTCTTT
TRBV5-1	NA	NA	TRBJ2-5	CASSVKGQETQYF	TGCGCCAGCAGTGTGAAAGGGCAAGAGACCCAGTACTTC
TRBV4-3	TRBD1	few	TRBJ1-1	CASSQEQGWTEAFF	TGCGCCAGCAGCCAGGAACAGGGGTGGACTGAAGCTTTCTTT
TRBV5-1	NA	few	TRBJ2-7	CASSQDLSSYEQYF	TGCGCCAGCAGCCAGGACCTAAGCTCCTACGAGCAGTACTTC
TRBV14	NA	NA	TRBJ2-1	CASSQVWHEQFF	TGTGCCAGCAGCCAAGTGTGGCATGAGCAGTTCTTC
TRBV6-1	NA	NA	TRBJ2-2	CATNYGANTGELFF	TGTGCCACAAACTATGGCGCGAACACCGGGGAGCTGTTTTTT
TRBV7-2	TRBD2	NA	TRBJ2-1	CASSEAGDPRSYNEQFF	TGTGCCAGCAGCGAAGCGGGAGACCCCCGCTCCTACAATGAGCAGTTCTTC
TRBV7-2	NA	many	TRBJ2-7	CASSSAVHIGEQYF	TGTGCCAGCAGCTCGGCGGTCCACATCGGCGAGCAGTACTTC
TRBV7-2	NA	few	TRBJ1-6	CASSHDLNSPLHF	TGTGCCAGCAGCCACGACCTGAATTCACCCCTCCACTTT
TRBV12-3/TRBV12-4	NA	NA	TRBJ2-5	CASSSELRETQYF	TGTGCCAGCAGTTCGGAACTACGGGAGACCCAGTACTTC
TRBV7-2	NA	NA	TRBJ2-5	CASRRSGEETQYF	TGTGCCAGCAGGAGGTCGGGGGAAGAGACCCAGTACTTC
TRBV20-1	NA	few	TRBJ2-2	CSARGWQGANTGELFF	TGCAGTGCTAGAGGTTGGCAGGGAGCGAACACCGGGGAGCTGTTTTTT
TRBV24-1	NA	NA	TRBJ1-1	CATSEAGTARAFF	TGTGCCACCAGTGAGGCCGGGACGGCCAGGGCTTTCTTT
TRBV7-9	NA	few	TRBJ1-1	CASSLLQGLLNTEAFF	TGTGCCAGCAGCCTATTACAGGGCCTTTTGAACACTGAAGCTTTCTTT
TRBV20-1	TRBD2	few	TRBJ2-1	CSADGTSGGTSSYNEQFF	TGCAGTGCCGACGGGACTAGCGGGGGGACGAGCTCCTACAATGAGCAGTTCTTC
TRBV20-1	TRBD1	many	TRBJ2-1	CSAPRQGSRNEQFF	TGCAGTGCCCCGAGACAGGGCTCTCGCAATGAGCAGTTCTTC
TRBV25-1	TRBD1	few	TRBJ2-1	CASSEGQGARNEQFF	TGTGCCAGCAGTGAGGGACAGGGGGCCAGGAATGAGCAGTTCTTC
TRBV5-1	TRBD2	NA	TRBJ2-1	CASSSGGGLARNNEQFF	TGCGCCAGCAGCTCCGGGGGGGGACTAGCGAGAAACAATGAGCAGTTCTTC
TRBV11-1	NA	NA	TRBJ2-6	CASSLPLTGGSGANVLTF	TGTGCCAGCAGCTTACCCCTGACAGGCGGCTCTGGGGCCAACGTCCTGACTTTC
TRBV6-1	NA	many	TRBJ2-7	CASSRWDGTYEQYF	TGTGCCAGCAGTCGATGGGACGGAACCTACGAGCAGTACTTC
TRBV6-1	NA	NA	TRBJ2-7	CASSEEGRGAYEQYF	TGTGCCAGCAGTGAAGAGGGAAGGGGGGCCTACGAGCAGTACTTC
TRBV29-1	NA	few	TRBJ2-1	CSVEETDTLQYNEQFF	TGCAGCGTTGAAGAGACGGACACCTTACAGTACAATGAGCAGTTCTTC
TRBV21-1	NA	few	TRBJ1-2	CARRRGGGLGYTF	TGTGCCAGGCGACGTGGAGGGGGACTTGGCTACACCTTC
TRBV12-3/TRBV12-4	NA	NA	TRBJ2-3	CASSPRGGRPTDKQYF	TGTGCCAGCAGTCCTAGAGGGGGTAGGCCCACAGATAAGCAGTATTTT
TRBV6-1	NA	NA	TRBJ2-7	CASSRVGASALSTYEQYF	TGTGCCAGCAGCCGAGTGGGGGCCTCCGCGCTCTCAACCTACGAGCAGTACTTC
TRBV7-3	TRBD2	NA	TRBJ2-7	CASSPGTSGPYEQYF	TGTGCCAGCAGCCCTGGGACTAGCGGACCCTACGAGCAGTACTTC
TRBV4-2	TRBD2	few	TRBJ2-1	CASSHGEGEQFF	TGTGCCAGCAGCCATGGGGAGGGTGAGCAGTTCTTC
TRBV3-1	NA	NA	TRBJ1-2	CASQGPTGYTF	TGTGCCAGCCAGGGGCCGACCGGCTACACCTTC
TRBV7-2	NA	NA	TRBJ2-3	CASSVQVITDTQYF	TGTGCCAGCAGCGTACAGGTTATCACAGATACGCAGTATTTT
TRBV4-3	NA	NA	TRBJ1-5	CASSQVLDRNQPQHF	TGCGCCAGCAGCCAAGTCCTTGACAGGAATCAGCCCCAGCATTTT
TRBV4-3	TRBD2	NA	TRBJ2-7	CASSLRLASGLRSYEQYF	TGCGCCAGCAGCCTCAGACTAGCGAGTGGGCTAAGGTCCTACGAGCAGTACTTC
TRBV20-1	NA	NA	TRBJ2-5	CSARNLQGRGETQYF	TGCAGTGCTAGGAACCTACAGGGGAGGGGAGAGACCCAGTACTTC